This paragraph covers one TCR beta chain sequence. The source of the sample is a study of cytomegalovirus exposure and HLA in healthy donors. 13 Jbeta primers and 60 Vbeta primers were used for the PCR. Profiling relied on immunoSEQ multiplex PCR, and the TCRdb table lists in-frame clones only, not all of them. The profile covers over 110,000 clones, with around four fifths appearing a single time and around 2.9% taken by the ten largest. The CDR3 is 13 amino acids. The germline V gene has CDR1 WSHSY and CDR2 SAAADI. V gave up 6 bases and J gave up 3 bases; unmatched junction bases: 1. The chain carries TRBV10-2 and TRBJ2-5, with 10 positions matching TRBD2. This receptor was identified in a female donor in good health and CMV-seronegative. The sequenced material came from PBMCs. The CDR3 bases are TGCGCCAGCAGAGGACTAGCGGAAGAGACCCAGTACTTC. Its translation: CASRGLAEETQYF.